The clone carrying this T cell receptor beta chain was recorded a few times. Its matching antigen is unknown. A much larger clone lies a single base off, so this may be a read error. The source of the sample is a study of response to subunit inactivated influenza vaccine. Study-level results: Each seasonal influenza vaccination recruits few new T cells, the authors suggested.

TCRdb re-analysed the RT-PCR reads in MiXCR, keeping a single row per CDR3 protein. The sample holds some 570,000 distinct CDR3 sequences, about 11% seen once. V was cut by 0 bases and J by 5 bases, with 7 bases left in between. The CDR3 has 13 amino acids. CDR1 and CDR2 (germline): LGHDT, YNNKEL (reference sequence). The sample was also linked to a second study, of T cells expressing NK-cell markers. That work contributes: For TCR beta, cDNA was produced by 5'RACE template switching with UMIs. Sorted T-cell subsets CD3+CD56+NKG2C+, CD3+CD56+NKG2C- and CD3+CD56-NKG2C+ were TCR beta-sequenced. Dominant NKG2C+ clonotypes accounted for about 1.0-8% of CD8+ T cells in about six donors. The CD3+CD56-NKG2C+ fraction of a few donors was also led by these clonotypes.

The sample consisted of PBMCs from blood, taken on the day of vaccination. This TCR was recovered from a man aged 50-60 years who received an inactivated influenza vaccine. The rearrangement uses TRBV3-1 and TRBJ1-2; no reliable D call. DNA of the CDR3: TGTGCCAGCAGCCAAGAGAAAGGGTATGGCTACACCTTC. It is translated as CASSQEKGYGYTF.